The rows below give T cell receptor beta chains drawn from one sample of a study of monozygotic twins with inflammatory bowel disease. TCRdb re-called the 5' RACE reads, yielding one record per CDR3 amino acid sequence without DNA. There are fewer than 550,000 distinct CDR3 sequences in the sample, with approximately 2.3% held by the top ten. Material for sequencing was blood. The receptors were sampled from a human donor with ulcerative colitis or Crohn's disease, or a healthy co-twin of an affected twin (not recorded which). CDR3s include the opening cysteine and the closing phenylalanine or tryptophan. Each record gives: J gene, V gene, CDR3 length, CDR3 protein.

j_gene: TRBJ1-1
v_gene: TRBV16
len: 13
CDR3aa: CASSQYQGIEAFF

j_gene: TRBJ1-2
v_gene: TRBV27
len: 13
CDR3aa: CASSETGVGGYTF

j_gene: TRBJ1-1
v_gene: TRBV12-3/TRBV12-4
len: 15
CDR3aa: CASRRVARLNTEAFF

j_gene: TRBJ2-7
v_gene: TRBV10-3
len: 14
CDR3aa: CAINQAGGPKEQYF

j_gene: TRBJ1-5
v_gene: TRBV12-3/TRBV12-4
len: 14
CDR3aa: CASSFGTGNQPQHF

j_gene: TRBJ2-3
v_gene: TRBV7-2
len: 17
CDR3aa: CASSFPAGGQVTDTQYF

j_gene: TRBJ1-6
v_gene: TRBV11-2
len: 16
CDR3aa: CASSRPGTGGRSPLHF

j_gene: TRBJ2-1
v_gene: TRBV7-3
len: 16
CDR3aa: CASSYEPGQGTPEQFF

j_gene: TRBJ1-2
v_gene: TRBV7-9
len: 14
CDR3aa: CASSERQYLNGYTF

j_gene: TRBJ2-7
v_gene: TRBV3-1
len: 12
CDR3aa: CASSHRPNEQYF

j_gene: TRBJ2-3
v_gene: TRBV4-1
len: 12
CDR3aa: CASSEEGTLQYF

j_gene: TRBJ1-1
v_gene: TRBV5-5
len: 13
CDR3aa: CASSLTGHPEAFF

j_gene: TRBJ1-2
v_gene: TRBV6-2/TRBV6-3
len: 13
CDR3aa: CASSLRPGNGYTF

j_gene: TRBJ2-5
v_gene: TRBV6-2/TRBV6-3
len: 14
CDR3aa: CASSYPRAASSQYF

j_gene: TRBJ1-5
v_gene: TRBV6-2/TRBV6-3
len: 14
CDR3aa: CASSPSRYDQPQHF

j_gene: TRBJ2-1
v_gene: TRBV4-3
len: 15
CDR3aa: CASSQQGPVYNEQFF

j_gene: TRBJ2-2
v_gene: TRBV20-1
len: 17
CDR3aa: CSARPRDRGQNTGELFF

j_gene: TRBJ1-6
v_gene: TRBV6-2/TRBV6-3
len: 13
CDR3aa: CASRQGEISPLHF

j_gene: TRBJ2-3
v_gene: TRBV4-3
len: 16
CDR3aa: CASSQDVPLGTDTQYF

j_gene: TRBJ2-2
v_gene: TRBV11-2
len: 19
CDR3aa: CASSPRHPGAAANTGELFF

j_gene: TRBJ2-2
v_gene: TRBV7-6
len: 17
CDR3aa: CASSPGVWTSTTGELFF

j_gene: TRBJ2-3
v_gene: TRBV25-1
len: 15
CDR3aa: CASSDRGSVTDTQYF

j_gene: TRBJ2-7
v_gene: TRBV7-3
len: 12
CDR3aa: CASSPGGPEQYF

j_gene: TRBJ2-7
v_gene: TRBV5-1
len: 15
CDR3aa: CASSPGRDTYGEQYF

j_gene: TRBJ2-2
v_gene: TRBV15
len: 16
CDR3aa: CATSRGGGRSTGELFF

j_gene: TRBJ1-1
v_gene: TRBV3-1
len: 15
CDR3aa: CASSQERTVNTEAFF

j_gene: TRBJ1-1
v_gene: TRBV7-9
len: 15
CDR3aa: CASSFVRGKNTEAFF

j_gene: TRBJ2-1
v_gene: TRBV20-1
len: 16
CDR3aa: CSARRTGTSDLQREFF

j_gene: TRBJ2-6
v_gene: TRBV28
len: 16
CDR3aa: CASTSLTGTGANVLTF

j_gene: TRBJ2-2
v_gene: TRBV5-1
len: 14
CDR3aa: CASSLGQGAGELFF

j_gene: TRBJ2-3
v_gene: TRBV30
len: 14
CDR3aa: CAWSAGGSQYTQYF

j_gene: TRBJ1-2
v_gene: TRBV7-9
len: 14
CDR3aa: CASRSVSRDYGYTF

j_gene: TRBJ2-1
v_gene: TRBV6-1
len: 15
CDR3aa: CASSKGLKTMNEQFF

j_gene: TRBJ2-1
v_gene: TRBV5-1
len: 15
CDR3aa: CASSLAESSYNEQFF

j_gene: TRBJ2-3
v_gene: TRBV4-3
len: 18
CDR3aa: CASSQEVGLAGSTDTQYF

j_gene: TRBJ2-3
v_gene: TRBV12-3/TRBV12-4
len: 13
CDR3aa: CASSPPTTDTQYF